These 21 T cell receptor beta chains came from one sample sequenced in a study of human T cells and chemical hapten exposure. This sample's time point: patch test 2, 6 weeks after DPC sensitization. Treatment meaning: therapeutic diphenylcyclopropenone sensitization with weekly scalp DPC. TCRdb re-called the RACE reads with MiXCR, one entry per CDR3 protein. The sample includes some 82,000 distinct CDR3 sequences, about 6.6% of them seen just once. The sample consisted of whole blood, taken in connection with sensitization to the hapten diphenylcyclopropenone (DPC). The receptors stem from a woman aged 25 to 45 with alopecia areata. Some clones in this sample may be carry-over from other donors' samples.

This clonotype was seen at least ten times. This chain links TRBV18 with TRBJ1-5; no reliable D call. This CDR3 contains 16 residues. Germline V gives CDR1 KGHSH, CDR2 LQKENI. V dropped 2 bases and J dropped 1 base, with 12 bases sitting between them. The CDR3 bases are TGTGCCAGCTCACCAGGAAGAGAGGGCAGCAATCAGCCCCAGCATTTT. Translating it yields CASSPGREGSNQPQHF.

This clonotype has only a few counts. The CDR3 coding sequence is TGTGCCAGCAGCCTTACAAACTTGAATGGCTACACCTTC. This codes for CASSLTNLNGYTF. The gene calls are TRBV3-1 and TRBJ1-2; D is unclear. CDR1 and CDR2 from the germline V gene are LGHDT and YNNKEL (reference sequence). Trimming stripped 4 bases from V and 6 bases from J, with 12 bases between. CDR3 size: 13 residues. Drawing the rest from reference TRBV3-1 and TRBJ1-2, the complete variable domain is DTAVSQTPKYLVTQMGNDKSIKCEQNLGHDTMYWYKQDSKKFLKIMFSYNNKELIINETVPNRFSPKSPDKAHLNLHINSLELGDSAVYFCASSLTNLNGYTFGSGTRLTVV.

This clonotype was observed many times. The genes are TRBV20-1 and TRBJ2-2; D may correspond to TRBD1 or TRBD2 (5 bases each). The CDR3 spans 16 residues. Germline V gene data show CDR1 as DFQATT and CDR2 as SNEGSKA (reference sequence). V lost 6 bases, J lost 1 base, and 18 bases lay in between. CDR3 nucleotide sequence: TGCAGTGCGCGGGCCCCGGGACGGATGAACACCGGGGAGCTGTTTTTT. It encodes CSARAPGRMNTGELFF.

This clonotype was observed at least ten times. The gene calls are TRBV6-5 and TRBJ2-2, with 9 positions matching TRBD2. CDR1 is MNHEY and CDR2 is SVGAGI in the germline V gene. This CDR3 is 13 amino acids long. Trimming cost V 8 bases and J 5 bases; bases outside gene matches: 3. The chain's CDR3 is CASCAGGTGELFF. The CDR3 nucleotides read TGTGCCAGCTGCGCGGGGGGGACCGGGGAGCTGTTTTTT.

V usage is TRBV12-5 and J usage is TRBJ1-2; the match to TRBD1 covers 8 bases. This CDR3 has 18 amino acids. The V segment lost 1 base and the J segment 4 bases; nucleotides outside the gene matches: 14. Germline V gives CDR1 LGHNT, CDR2 FRNRAP. The CDR3 nucleotides read TGTGCTAGTGGTTTGGGCGGACAGGGTCTAATTTTTAGCTATGGCTACACCTTC. This codes for CASGLGGQGLIFSYGYTF.

The sample holds many counts of this clonotype. This chain links TRBV14 with TRBJ2-1, with D possibly being TRBD1 (6 bases). Germline V gene lookup returns CDR1 SGHDN and CDR2 FVKESK. CDR3 length: 17 residues. The ends were cut back, 4 bases at V and 3 bases at J, with 19 bases in the middle. CDR3 residues: CASSLSGTTPNYNEQFF. In nucleotides, the CDR3 is TGTGCCAGCAGCCTTTCCGGGACAACCCCTAACTACAATGAGCAGTTCTTC.

Concerning this clonotype: A read error is possible here, since a much larger clone lies one base away. The chain combines TRBV29-1 with TRBJ2-3; D could derive from TRBD1 or TRBD2 (5 bases each). Germline CDR1 SQVTM, CDR2 ANQGSEA. The CDR3 extends over 16 amino acids. Trimming took 4 bases from V and 5 from J, leaving 22 bases between them. The DNA for the CDR3 is TGCAGCGTTGGAAGGGGACCGATGGAAGCAAGAGATACGCAGTATTTT. Amino acid sequence: CSVGRGPMEARDTQYF.

This clonotype was counted many times. The V gene is TRBV20-1, the J gene TRBJ2-2; unclear D gene. Trimming left V 1 base short and J 0 bases short, with 6 bases between. CDR1 is DFQATT, CDR2 SNEGSKA, per germline (reference sequence). The CDR3 totals 14 residues. CDR3 in amino acids: CSARGAPNTGELFF. In nucleotides, the CDR3 is TGCAGTGCTAGAGGGGCACCGAACACCGGGGAGCTGTTTTTT.

This clonotype has ten or more counts. The rearrangement links TRBV10-3 to TRBJ1-6; D gene ambiguous. The length of the CDR3 is 15 residues. In germline, CDR1 is ENHRY, CDR2 SYGVKD. The ends were cut back, 2 bases at V and 6 bases at J, with 11 bases in the middle. The CDR3 is CAISEESDPNSPLHF. CDR3 nucleotide sequence: TGTGCCATCAGTGAGGAGTCGGACCCTAATTCACCCCTCCACTTT.

At least ten counts were recorded for this clonotype. V gene TRBV10-3 combines with J gene TRBJ1-2; 8 bases match TRBD1. The CDR3 length is 15 residues. Germline CDR1 ENHRY, CDR2 SYGVKD. The V gene end was trimmed by 6 bases and the J gene end by 4 bases; junction bases not matched to a gene: 10. The CDR3 nucleotides are TGTGCCATCAGCCTCGGACAGGGATCAGTCTATGGCTACACCTTC. This translates into CAISLGQGSVYGYTF.

This clonotype was seen repeatedly, ten times or more. The chain couples TRBV12-3 or TRBV12-4 to TRBJ2-1, with 8 bases lining up with TRBD2. V trimming: 7 bases; J trimming: 6 bases; junction bases outside the gene matches: 2. This CDR3 has 12 amino acids. The CDR3 DNA is TGTGCCAGCAATGCGGGGGGCAATGAGCAGTTCTTC. Protein sequence: CASNAGGNEQFF.

This clonotype was picked up many times. The chain couples TRBV15 to TRBJ1-1, with a weak D call TRBD1 (5 bases). Germline V gene lookup returns CDR1 LNHNV and CDR2 YYDKDF (reference sequence). The V end lost 1 base, the J end lost 1 base, and 13 bases lay between the germline ends. The CDR3 is 16 residues long. The CDR3 nucleotides are TGTGCCACCAGCAGAGGGTCGCAGGGTAGGAACACTGAAGCTTTCTTT. It specifies CATSRGSQGRNTEAFF.

About this clonotype itself: With a much larger clone just one base away, this may be a read error. This sequence joins TRBV7-2 and TRBJ2-7; D might be TRBD1 (6 bases). CDR1 is SGHTA and CDR2 is FQGNSA in the germline V gene. Trimming stripped 7 bases from V and 3 bases from J, with 19 bases between. This CDR3 region has 15 residues. The CDR3 here is CASNIGGSLRYEQYF. In DNA, the CDR3 is TGTGCCAGCAACATAGGGGGTAGTCTTCGCTACGAGCAGTACTTC.

The chain couples TRBV28 to TRBJ1-5, with a possible D match to TRBD1 (5 bases). Germline CDR1 is MDHEN and CDR2 is SYDVKM. V dropped 7 bases and J dropped 4 bases, with 14 bases sitting between them. The CDR3 runs to 14 residues. The CDR3 region is CASMGHPRNQPQHF. In DNA, the CDR3 is TGTGCCAGCATGGGGCACCCGCGTAATCAGCCCCAGCATTTT. Supplemented by reference TRBV28 and TRBJ1-5, the full variable domain reads DVKVTQSSRYLVKRTGEKVFLECVQDMDHENMFWYRQDPGLGLRLIYFSYDVKMKEKGDIPEGYSVSREKKERFSLILESASTNQTSMYLCASMGHPRNQPQHFGDGTRLSIL.

This clonotype came up many times. The chain links TRBV10-3 to TRBJ2-7; 11 bases agree with TRBD2. V was pared by 3 bases and J by 0 bases, with 7 bases of the junction left unmatched. The CDR3 consists of 17 residues. Germline loops: CDR1 ENHRY, CDR2 SYGVKD. DNA for the CDR3: TGTGCCATCAGTGACCCTTTAGCGGGGGGGCCCTCCTACGAGCAGTACTTC. Its translation is CAISDPLAGGPSYEQYF.

This clonotype showed up many times. The rearrangement links TRBV5-1 to TRBJ1-6; no definite D call. The V and J ends lost 0 bases and 11 bases respectively, with 18 bases between them. CDR3 length: 16 amino acids. CDR1 and CDR2 (germline): SGHRS, YFSETQ. The CDR3: CASSLDTSSNGAPLHF. The CDR3 coding sequence is TGCGCCAGCAGCTTGGATACATCTTCGAACGGGGCACCCCTCCACTTT. The variable domain in full, completed from reference TRBV5-1 and TRBJ1-6, reads KAGVTQTPRYLIKTRGQQVTLSCSPISGHRSVSWYQQTPGQGLQFLFEYFSETQRNKGNFPGRFSGRQFSNSRSEMNVSTLELGDSALYLCASSLDTSSNGAPLHFGNGTRLTVT.

This clonotype was seen only a few times. This chain links TRBV29-1 with TRBJ1-1; 9 bases agree with TRBD1. This CDR3 region has 13 residues. Trimming removed 5 bases from V and 4 bases from J; junction bases left unmatched: 5. CDR1 and CDR2 (germline): SQVTM, ANQGSEA. The CDR3 coding sequence is TGCAGCGTTTTGACAGGGGGGGCCACTGAAGCTTTCTTT. This sequence encodes CSVLTGGATEAFF.

This clonotype has at least ten counts. V gene TRBV29-1 combines with J gene TRBJ2-3; 8 bases agree with TRBD2. Germline CDR1 SQVTM, CDR2 ANQGSEA. This CDR3 comprises 14 residues. V was clipped by 6 bases and J by 1 base; unmatched bases: 6. The CDR3 coding sequence is TGCAGCGTCGTAGGAGCGGGGGGCACAGATACGCAGTATTTT. It translates to CSVVGAGGTDTQYF.

Only a few counts were recorded for this clonotype. The V gene is TRBV30, the J gene TRBJ1-1; 8 bases are a match to TRBD1. The CDR3 consists of 16 residues. The V segment lost 3 bases and the J segment 0 bases; nucleotides outside the gene matches: 9. Germline V CDR1 and CDR2: GTSNPN, SVGIG (reference sequence). CDR3 sequence reads: CAWRSGTGAMNTEAFF. The CDR3 coding sequence is TGTGCCTGGAGATCCGGGACAGGCGCCATGAACACTGAAGCTTTCTTT.

This clonotype was detected many times. This chain connects TRBV29-1 to TRBJ1-2; D perhaps matches TRBD1 (5 bases). CDR1 is SQVTM, CDR2 ANQGSEA, per germline. This CDR3 has 13 residues. The germline V and J ends were trimmed by 7 bases and 1 base, with 13 bases remaining between them. Here the CDR3 reads CSAEMGVNYGYTF. The DNA of the CDR3 is TGCAGCGCTGAGATGGGGGTTAACTATGGCTACACCTTC.

This clonotype was counted at least ten times. This chain joins TRBV5-1 and TRBJ1-3; D call uncertain. Trimming removed 7 bases from V and 4 bases from J, with 12 bases in between. This CDR3 has 13 amino acids. Looked up from germline, CDR1 is SGHRS and CDR2 is YFSETQ. CDR3 region: CASQPGMGNTIYF. CDR3 DNA sequence: TGCGCCAGCCAACCGGGAATGGGAAACACCATATATTTT.